This T cell receptor beta chain was observed in a study of regulatory T cells in long-lasting Graves disease. The junction had 14 bases not matched to a gene; V was cut back by 4 bases and J by 8 bases. The CDR3 has 15 residues. The germline V gene has CDR1 SGHRS and CDR2 YFSETQ. In building TCR beta libraries, iRepertoire HTBI primers were used together with Arm-PCR of CDR3 regions. TCRdb itself ran the multiplex PCR reads through MiXCR, one entry per CDR3 protein. Of 680,000 or so distinct CDR3 sequences in the sample, roughly 15% were seen once. Time point given: newly diagnosed GD, antithyroid drugs for less than 3 months. RNA isolated from PBMCs was used to make the TCR library. These same records also appear under a second study, on T cells in Graves' hyperthyroidism and ophthalmopathy.

This receptor was obtained from a woman in her 30s with Graves disease. The specimen comprised peripheral blood mononuclear cells (PBMCs), sampled at new diagnosis, from a patient treated with antithyroid drugs. The V gene is TRBV5-1, the J gene TRBJ1-2; 7 bases align to TRBD1. The CDR3 here is CASSPAGGGFYGYTF. In DNA form, the CDR3 reads TGCGCCAGCAGCCCGGCGGGAGGGGGCTTCTACGGCTACACCTTC.